These 9 T cell receptor beta chains were sequenced from one sample in a study of CD8+ T cells in alopecia areata. Sequencing relied on a cDNA template that was reverse transcribed from extracted RNA. The protocol was immunoSEQ multiplex PCR, while the TCRdb copy is restricted to in-frame clones and leaves out a portion. The data contain over 150,000 clones, around 63% of them singletons. The starting material was CD4+ T cells sorted from blood, obtained at week 0. The source is a human donor with alopecia areata.

This chain connects TRBV29-1 to TRBJ2-7, with a tentative D call TRBD1 (5 bases). The germline gives CDR1 SQVTM, CDR2 ANQGSEA. The CDR3 has 14 residues. Trimming shortened V by 2 bases and J by 7 bases, and 18 bases separated the two germline ends. CDR3 protein: CSVEIVKGRVEQYF. The DNA for the CDR3 is TGCAGCGTTGAAATCGTGAAGGGGCGAGTGGAGCAGTACTTC.

This chain connects TRBV30 to TRBJ1-2, with D maybe TRBD1 (6 bases). This CDR3 comprises 13 residues. Trimming shortened V by 0 bases and J by 7 bases, and 12 bases separated the two germline ends. The germline gives CDR1 GTSNPN, CDR2 SVGIG (reference sequence). CDR3 region: CAWSVREDSGYTF. Here the CDR3 DNA reads TGTGCCTGGAGTGTACGGGAGGACAGTGGCTACACCTTC.

The chain couples TRBV27 to TRBJ2-3; 12 bases align to TRBD2. This CDR3 is 15 amino acids long. CDR1 is MNHEY and CDR2 is SMNVEV in the germline V gene (reference sequence). After removal of 3 bases from V and 5 bases from J, the junction contained 3 bases not matched to a gene. CDR3 sequence: CASSFTSGGIDTQYF. The CDR3, as DNA: TGTGCCAGCAGTTTCACTAGCGGGGGGATAGATACGCAGTATTTT.

The rearrangement uses TRBV2 and TRBJ2-1; the match to TRBD2 covers 11 bases. Per germline, CDR1 SNHLY and CDR2 FYNNEI. After removal of 6 bases from V and 3 bases from J, the junction contained 7 bases not matched to a gene. The CDR3 extends over 16 amino acids. CDR3 coding DNA: TGTGCCAGCAGGGAAACGACTAGCGGGAACTACAATGAGCAGTTCTTC. Residues: CASRETTSGNYNEQFF.

Here the CDR3 DNA reads TGCGCCAGCAGCCAAGTAAGACAGGCTAACTATGGCTACACCTTC. It translates to CASSQVRQANYGYTF. This sequence joins TRBV4-3 and TRBJ1-2; D perhaps matches TRBD1 (6 bases). Trimming removed 1 base at V and 0 bases at J, with 9 bases between. The germline gives CDR1 LGHNA, CDR2 YSLEER. The CDR3 loop spans 15 amino acids.

This clone was detected only a few times. The rearrangement links TRBV6-5 to TRBJ2-3; 7 bases fit TRBD2. V dropped 4 bases and J dropped 2; count of bases not matched to a gene: 3. CDR3 size: 14 residues. Per germline, CDR1 MNHEY and CDR2 SVGAGI. CDR3: CASSWGTITDTQYF. As DNA, the CDR3 is TGTGCCAGCAGTTGGGGGACTATCACAGATACGCAGTATTTT.

The rearrangement uses TRBV6-1 and TRBJ1-1; D gene ambiguous. The V and J ends lost 4 bases and 4 bases respectively, with 16 bases between them. Germline CDR1 and CDR2: MNHNS and SASEGT. This CDR3 comprises 15 residues. CDR3 sequence reads: CASSVWGSGGTEAFF. CDR3 bases: TGTGCCAGCAGTGTATGGGGTTCAGGTGGCACTGAAGCTTTCTTT.

The rearrangement links TRBV11-2 to TRBJ2-7; 9 positions match TRBD1. The CDR3 totals 14 residues. In germline, CDR1 is SGHAT, CDR2 FQNNGV. V dropped 3 bases and J dropped 3; count of bases not matched to a gene: 3. The CDR3 spells CASSLGQGGYEQYF. CDR3 sequence (DNA): TGTGCCAGCAGCTTGGGACAGGGAGGCTACGAGCAGTACTTC.

The V call is TRBV5-1, the J call TRBJ2-3; TRBD1 or TRBD2 may be the D gene (5 bases each). The CDR3 covers 14 residues. The germline V gene has CDR1 SGHRS and CDR2 YFSETQ. V was cut by 4 bases and J by 11 bases, with 20 bases left in between. The CDR3 reads CASSLDGDHPRQYF. Written as DNA, the CDR3 is TGCGCCAGCAGCCTGGACGGGGACCATCCCAGGCAGTATTTT. Looking up the rest from reference TRBV5-1 and TRBJ2-3 gives the full variable domain: KAGVTQTPRYLIKTRGQQVTLSCSPISGHRSVSWYQQTPGQGLQFLFEYFSETQRNKGNFPGRFSGRQFSNSRSEMNVSTLELGDSALYLCASSLDGDHPRQYFGPGTRLTVL.